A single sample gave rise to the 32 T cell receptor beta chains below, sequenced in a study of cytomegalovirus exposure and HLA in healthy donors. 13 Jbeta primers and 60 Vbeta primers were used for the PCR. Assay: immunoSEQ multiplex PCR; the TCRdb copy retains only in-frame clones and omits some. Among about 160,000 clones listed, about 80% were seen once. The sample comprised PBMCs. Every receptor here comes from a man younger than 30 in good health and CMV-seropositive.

The CDR3 nucleotides are TGTGCCAGTAGTATAGTCGACAGGGTTGGGAAAAACATTCAGTACTTC. This encodes CASSIVDRVGKNIQYF. The chain combines TRBV19 with TRBJ2-4; 7 bases map to TRBD1. Germline CDR1 and CDR2: LNHDA and SQIVND (reference sequence). The V gene end was trimmed by 1 base and the J gene end by 4 bases; junction bases not matched to a gene: 7. The CDR3 runs 16 residues. Full variable domain (rest looked up from reference TRBV19 and TRBJ2-4): DGGITQSPKYLFRKEGQNVTLSCEQNLNHDAMYWYRQDPGQGLRLIYYSQIVNDFQKGDIAEGYSVSREKKESFPLTVTSAQKNPTAFYLCASSIVDRVGKNIQYFGAGTRLSVL.

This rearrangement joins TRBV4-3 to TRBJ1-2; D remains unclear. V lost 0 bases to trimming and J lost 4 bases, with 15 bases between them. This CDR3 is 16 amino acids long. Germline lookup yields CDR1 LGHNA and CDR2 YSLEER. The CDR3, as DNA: TGCGCCAGCAGCCAAGATGGAGGCAGTTCTCCCTATGGCTACACCTTC. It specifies CASSQDGGSSPYGYTF.

The CDR3, as DNA: TGTGCCAGCTCACCTTTCACCGGTAACACTGAAGCTTTCTTT. The encoded protein is CASSPFTGNTEAFF. The chain uses TRBV18 and TRBJ1-1, with unresolved D. The germline gives CDR1 KGHSH, CDR2 LQKENI. CDR3 length equals 14 residues. Between the trimmed V and J ends, which lost 3 bases and 2 bases, there was a span of 10 bases.

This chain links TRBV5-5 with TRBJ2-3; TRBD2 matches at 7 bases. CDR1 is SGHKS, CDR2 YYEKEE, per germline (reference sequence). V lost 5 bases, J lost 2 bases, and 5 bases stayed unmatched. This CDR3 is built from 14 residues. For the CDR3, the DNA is TGTGCCAGCAGTTCCGGGGACTACACAGATACGCAGTATTTT. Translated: CASSSGDYTDTQYF.

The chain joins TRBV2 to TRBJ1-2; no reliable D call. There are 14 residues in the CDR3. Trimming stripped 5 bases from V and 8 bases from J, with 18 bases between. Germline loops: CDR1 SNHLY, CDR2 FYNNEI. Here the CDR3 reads CASSSGLAMSGYTF. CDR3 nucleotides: TGTGCCAGCAGTTCTGGACTGGCCATGTCCGGCTACACCTTC.

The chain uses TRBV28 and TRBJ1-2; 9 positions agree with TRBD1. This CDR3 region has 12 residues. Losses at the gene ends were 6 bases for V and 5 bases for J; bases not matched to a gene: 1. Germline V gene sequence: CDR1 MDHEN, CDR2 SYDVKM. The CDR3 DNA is TGTGCCAGCAGAGGGACAGGGTATGGCTACACCTTC. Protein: CASRGTGYGYTF.

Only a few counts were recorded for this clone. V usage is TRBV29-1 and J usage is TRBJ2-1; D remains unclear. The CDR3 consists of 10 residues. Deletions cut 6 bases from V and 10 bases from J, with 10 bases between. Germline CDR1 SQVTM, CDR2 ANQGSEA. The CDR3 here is CSVLDREQFF. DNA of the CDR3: TGCAGCGTCCTAGACCGGGAGCAGTTCTTC.

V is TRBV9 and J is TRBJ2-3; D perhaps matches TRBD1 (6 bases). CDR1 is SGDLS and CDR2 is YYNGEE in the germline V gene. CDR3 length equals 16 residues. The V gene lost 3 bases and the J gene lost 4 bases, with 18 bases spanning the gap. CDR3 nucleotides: TGTGCCAGCAGCGCCCGACAGGCCGCACTACCAGATACGCAGTATTTT. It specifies CASSARQAALPDTQYF. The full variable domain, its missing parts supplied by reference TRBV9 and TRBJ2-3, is DSGVTQTPKHLITATGQRVTLRCSPRSGDLSVYWYQQSLDQGLQFLIQYYNGEERAKGNILERFSAQQFPDLHSELNLSSLELGDSALYFCASSARQAALPDTQYFGPGTRLTVL.

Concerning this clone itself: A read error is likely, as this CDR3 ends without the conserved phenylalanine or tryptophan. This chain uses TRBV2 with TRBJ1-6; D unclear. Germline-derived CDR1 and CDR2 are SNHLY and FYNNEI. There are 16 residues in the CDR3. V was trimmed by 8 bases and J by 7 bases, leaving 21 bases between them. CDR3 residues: CASVIGESSWNSPLHL. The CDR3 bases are TGTGCCAGCGTCATCGGGGAATCGTCCTGGAATTCACCCCTCCACCTT.

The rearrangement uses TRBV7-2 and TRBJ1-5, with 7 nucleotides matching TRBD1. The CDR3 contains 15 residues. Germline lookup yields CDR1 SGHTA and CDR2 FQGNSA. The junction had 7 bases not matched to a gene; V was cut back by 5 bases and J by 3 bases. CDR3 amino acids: CASSPQTGINQPQHF. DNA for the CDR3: TGTGCCAGCAGCCCCCAGACAGGGATCAATCAGCCCCAGCATTTT.

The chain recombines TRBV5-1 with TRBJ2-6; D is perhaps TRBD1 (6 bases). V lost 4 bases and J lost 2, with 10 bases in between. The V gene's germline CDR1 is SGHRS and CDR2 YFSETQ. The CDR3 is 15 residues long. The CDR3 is CASSLTGTGANVLTF. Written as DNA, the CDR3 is TGCGCCAGCAGCCTTACAGGGACTGGGGCCAACGTCCTGACTTTC.

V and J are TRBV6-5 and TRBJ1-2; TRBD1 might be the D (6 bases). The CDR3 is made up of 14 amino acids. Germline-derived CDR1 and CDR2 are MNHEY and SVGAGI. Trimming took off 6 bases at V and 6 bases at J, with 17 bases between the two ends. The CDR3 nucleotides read TGTGCCAGCAGGACGGCCGGGGGGGGGCATGGCTACACCTTC. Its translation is CASRTAGGGHGYTF.

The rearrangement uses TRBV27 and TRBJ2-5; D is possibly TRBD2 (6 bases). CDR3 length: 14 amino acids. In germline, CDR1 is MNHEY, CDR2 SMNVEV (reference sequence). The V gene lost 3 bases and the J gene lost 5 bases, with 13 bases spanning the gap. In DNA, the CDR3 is TGTGCCAGCAGTTTGCTGGGGGGTTCGGAGACCCAGTACTTC. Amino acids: CASSLLGGSETQYF.

The CDR3 coding sequence is TGTGCCAGCAGCTTTCCCCAAAGCCGTGAAGCTTTCTTT. Residues: CASSFPQSREAFF. The V call is TRBV7-2, the J call TRBJ1-1; D gene ambiguous. V dropped 3 bases and J dropped 7 bases, with 12 bases sitting between them. Germline V lookup: CDR1 SGHTA, CDR2 FQGNSA. The CDR3 is 13 amino acids.

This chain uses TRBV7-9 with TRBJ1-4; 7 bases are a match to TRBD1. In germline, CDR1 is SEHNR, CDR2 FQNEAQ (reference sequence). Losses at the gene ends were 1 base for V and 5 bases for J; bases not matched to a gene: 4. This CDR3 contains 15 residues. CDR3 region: CASSLGTTGNEKLFF. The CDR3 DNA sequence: TGTGCCAGCAGCTTAGGAACGACAGGGAATGAAAAACTGTTTTTT. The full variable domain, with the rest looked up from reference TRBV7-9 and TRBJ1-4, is DTGVSQNPRHKITKRGQNVTFRCDPISEHNRLYWYRQTLGQGPEFLTYFQNEAQLEKSRLLSDRFSAERPKGSFSTLEIQRTEQGDSAMYLCASSLGTTGNEKLFFGSGTQLSVL.

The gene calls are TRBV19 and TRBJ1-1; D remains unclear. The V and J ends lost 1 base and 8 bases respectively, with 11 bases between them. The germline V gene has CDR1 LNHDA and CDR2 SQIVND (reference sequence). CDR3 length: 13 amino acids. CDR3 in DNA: TGTGCCAGTAGTATAGGAGTTGTGTACGAAGCTTTCTTT. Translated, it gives CASSIGVVYEAFF.

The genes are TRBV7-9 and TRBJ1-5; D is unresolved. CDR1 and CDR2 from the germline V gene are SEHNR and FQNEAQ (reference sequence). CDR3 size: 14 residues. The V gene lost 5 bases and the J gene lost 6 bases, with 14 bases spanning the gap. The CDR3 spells CASSAGGPGQPQHF. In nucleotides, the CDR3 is TGTGCCAGCAGCGCGGGAGGACCAGGTCAGCCCCAGCATTTT. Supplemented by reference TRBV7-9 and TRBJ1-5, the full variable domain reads DTGVSQNPRHKITKRGQNVTFRCDPISEHNRLYWYRQTLGQGPEFLTYFQNEAQLEKSRLLSDRFSAERPKGSFSTLEIQRTEQGDSAMYLCASSAGGPGQPQHFGDGTRLSIL.

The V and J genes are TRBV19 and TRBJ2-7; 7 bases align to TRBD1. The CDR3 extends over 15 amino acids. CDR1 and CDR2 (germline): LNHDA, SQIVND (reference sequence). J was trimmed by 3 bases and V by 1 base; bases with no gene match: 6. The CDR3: CASSIGTGVFYEQYF. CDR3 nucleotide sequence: TGTGCCAGTAGTATAGGTACAGGGGTTTTCTACGAGCAGTACTTC.

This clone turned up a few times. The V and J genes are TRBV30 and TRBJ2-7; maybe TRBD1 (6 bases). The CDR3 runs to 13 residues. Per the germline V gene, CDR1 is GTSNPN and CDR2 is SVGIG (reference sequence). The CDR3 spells CARPDRLIYEQYF. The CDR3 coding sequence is TGTGCAAGGCCCGACAGGCTTATCTACGAGCAGTACTTC.

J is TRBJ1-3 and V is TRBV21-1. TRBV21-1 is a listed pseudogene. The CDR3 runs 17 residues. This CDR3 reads CASSKDQWRSSGNTIYF. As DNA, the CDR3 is TGTGCCAGCAGCAAAGACCAGTGGAGGTCCTCTGGAAACACCATATATTTT.

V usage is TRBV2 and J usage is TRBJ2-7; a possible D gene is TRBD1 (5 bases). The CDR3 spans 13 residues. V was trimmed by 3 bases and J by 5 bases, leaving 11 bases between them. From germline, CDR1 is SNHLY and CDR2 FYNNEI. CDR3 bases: TGTGCCAGCAGTGACACAGGACCCGACGAGCAGTACTTC. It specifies CASSDTGPDEQYF.

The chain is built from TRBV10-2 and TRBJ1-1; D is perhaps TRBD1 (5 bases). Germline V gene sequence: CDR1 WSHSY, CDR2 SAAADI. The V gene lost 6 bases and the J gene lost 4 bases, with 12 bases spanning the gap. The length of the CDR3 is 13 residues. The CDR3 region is CASRLTGSTEAFF. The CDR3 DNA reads TGCGCCAGCAGACTAACAGGATCCACTGAAGCTTTCTTT.

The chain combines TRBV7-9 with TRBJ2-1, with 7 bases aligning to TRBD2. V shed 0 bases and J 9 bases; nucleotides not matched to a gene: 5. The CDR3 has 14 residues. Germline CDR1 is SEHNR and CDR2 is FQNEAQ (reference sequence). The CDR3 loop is CASSLAGEGSEQFF. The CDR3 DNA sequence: TGTGCCAGCAGCTTAGCAGGGGAGGGAAGTGAGCAGTTCTTC.

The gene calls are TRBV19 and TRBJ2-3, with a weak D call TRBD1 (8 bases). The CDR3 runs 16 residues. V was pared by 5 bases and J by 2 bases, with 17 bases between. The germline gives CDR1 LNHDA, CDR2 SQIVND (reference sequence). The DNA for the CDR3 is TGTGCCAGTAGTTTATACAGGGGGGGGGACACAGATACGCAGTATTTT. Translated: CASSLYRGGDTDTQYF.

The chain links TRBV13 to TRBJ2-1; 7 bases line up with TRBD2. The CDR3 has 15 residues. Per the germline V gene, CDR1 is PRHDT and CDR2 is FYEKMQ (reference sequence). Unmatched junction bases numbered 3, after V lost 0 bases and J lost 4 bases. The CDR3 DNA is TGTGCCAGCAGCTTAGGAGTGGGGGGGTACAATGAGCAGTTCTTC. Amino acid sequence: CASSLGVGGYNEQFF.

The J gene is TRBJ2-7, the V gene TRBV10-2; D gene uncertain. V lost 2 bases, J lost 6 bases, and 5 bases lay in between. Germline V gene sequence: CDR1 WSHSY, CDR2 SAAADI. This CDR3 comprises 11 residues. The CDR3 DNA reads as TGCGCCAGCAGTGAGAACACCGAGCAGTACTTC. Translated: CASSENTEQYF.

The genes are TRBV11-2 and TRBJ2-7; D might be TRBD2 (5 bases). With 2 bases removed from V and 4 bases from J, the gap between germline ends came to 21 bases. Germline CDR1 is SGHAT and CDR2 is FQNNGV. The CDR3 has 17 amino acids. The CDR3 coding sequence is TGTGCCAGCAGCTTACCAGCTGCCGGGATAGGCGGGTACGAGCAGTACTTC. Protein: CASSLPAAGIGGYEQYF.

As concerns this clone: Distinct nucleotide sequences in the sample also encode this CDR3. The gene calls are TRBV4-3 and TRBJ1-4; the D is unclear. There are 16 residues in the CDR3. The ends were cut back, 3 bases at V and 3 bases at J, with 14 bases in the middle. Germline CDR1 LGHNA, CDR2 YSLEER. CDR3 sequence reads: CASSHQTGGPNEKLFF. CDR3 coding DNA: TGCGCCAGCAGCCACCAAACTGGTGGTCCTAATGAAAAACTGTTTTTT.

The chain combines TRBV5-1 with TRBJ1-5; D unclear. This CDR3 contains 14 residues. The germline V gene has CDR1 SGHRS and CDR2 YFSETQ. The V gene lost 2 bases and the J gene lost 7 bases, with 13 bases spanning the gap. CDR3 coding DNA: TGCGCCAGCAGCTTTTTGCCGGGTAACCAGCCCCAGCATTTT. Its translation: CASSFLPGNQPQHF.

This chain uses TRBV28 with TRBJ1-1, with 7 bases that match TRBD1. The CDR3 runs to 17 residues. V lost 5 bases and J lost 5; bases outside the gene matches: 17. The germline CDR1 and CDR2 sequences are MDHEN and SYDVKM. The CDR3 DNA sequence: TGTGCCAGCAGTACTATCCCAGGGGGGAGAGTCGGAACTGAAGCTTTCTTT. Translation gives CASSTIPGGRVGTEAFF.

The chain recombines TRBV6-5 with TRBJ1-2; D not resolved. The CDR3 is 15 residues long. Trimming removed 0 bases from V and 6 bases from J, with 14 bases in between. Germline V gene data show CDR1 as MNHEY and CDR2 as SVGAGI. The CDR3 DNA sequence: TGTGCCAGCAGTTACTCGGTATATTGGCGGAATGGCTACACCTTC. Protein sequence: CASSYSVYWRNGYTF.

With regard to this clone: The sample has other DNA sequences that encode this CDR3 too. CDR3 bases: TGTGCCACCAGCAGAGCTACAGGGACCTACGAGCAGTACTTC. This encodes CATSRATGTYEQYF. The V call is TRBV15, the J call TRBJ2-7; tentatively, D is TRBD1 (6 bases). The V gene lost 1 base and the J gene lost 2 bases, with 9 bases spanning the gap. The CDR3 sequence is 14 residues long. Per the germline V gene, CDR1 is LNHNV and CDR2 is YYDKDF (reference sequence).